Below are 27 T cell receptor beta chains sequenced from a single sample in a study of human T cells and chemical hapten exposure (dated by TCRdb to about 2021). The method was RACE. TCRdb lists the instrument as NextSeq 500. Through fastp at Q25 and MiXCR, TCRdb rebuilt clones from the public reads, retaining in-frame beta chains. Each entry merges the rows of one CDR3 protein and shows their most common DNA and genes. The sample table shows fewer than 350,000 distinct CDR3 sequences, and almost 8% are seen once. More than 1% of the sample belongs to the ten largest clones. What this sample's time point label stands for: pre-sensitization, week 0. The sample's treatment or condition label, decoded: therapeutic diphenylcyclopropenone sensitization with weekly scalp DPC. The input for sequencing was whole blood, taken in connection with sensitization to the hapten diphenylcyclopropenone (DPC). Source of these receptors: a man aged 18 to 29 with alopecia areata. Some clones in this sample may be carry-over from other donors' samples.

The chain links TRBV5-5 to TRBJ2-7, with 9 bases matching TRBD1. This CDR3 contains 17 residues. Germline V lookup: CDR1 SGHKS, CDR2 YYEKEE (reference sequence). J lost 3 bases, V lost 0 bases, and 10 bases had no gene match. CDR3 in DNA: TGTGCCAGCAGCTTGGCCCCGAAACAGGGGGCGGTCTACGAGCAGTACTTC. It encodes CASSLAPKQGAVYEQYF.

The chain links TRBV24-1 to TRBJ2-1; D is unclear. This CDR3 comprises 13 residues. The germline V gene has CDR1 KGHDR and CDR2 SFDVKD. The V and J ends lost 4 bases and 5 bases respectively, with 8 bases between them. The CDR3 sequence: CATSDTPHNEQFF. In DNA, the CDR3 is TGTGCCACCAGTGACACCCCTCACAATGAGCAGTTCTTC.

The chain employs TRBV5-6 and TRBJ1-1, with no clear D. The V end was cut by 2 bases, the J end by 8 bases, with 10 bases between. Looked up from germline, CDR1 is SGHDT and CDR2 is YYEEEE. CDR3 length: 12 amino acids. The CDR3 sequence is CASSLIESEAFF. The CDR3 DNA reads as TGTGCCAGCAGCTTAATAGAGTCAGAAGCTTTCTTT.

This clonotype was observed a handful of times. The genes are TRBV20-1 and TRBJ1-1, with a weak D call TRBD1 (5 bases). Germline V CDR1 and CDR2: DFQATT, SNEGSKA (reference sequence). This CDR3 comprises 11 residues. V gave up 2 bases and J gave up 6 bases, with 7 bases separating them. CDR3 sequence reads: CSARPGPEAFF. DNA for the CDR3: TGCAGTGCTAGACCAGGGCCTGAAGCTTTCTTT.

The V and J genes are TRBV20-1 and TRBJ1-1; D is perhaps TRBD1 (6 bases). The germline CDR1 and CDR2 sequences are DFQATT and SNEGSKA (reference sequence). The CDR3 covers 12 residues. Trimming pared 6 bases from V and 3 bases from J, leaving 11 bases between. The CDR3 spells CSAEQGDTEAFF. CDR3 in DNA: TGCAGTGCGGAACAGGGAGACACTGAAGCTTTCTTT.

In this sample, this clonotype turned up many times. This chain uses TRBV5-1 with TRBJ2-7; 7 positions agree with TRBD2. Germline CDR1 and CDR2: SGHRS and YFSETQ. J lost 6 bases, V lost 4 bases, and 7 bases had no gene match. CDR3 size: 13 residues. DNA for the CDR3: TGCGCCAGCAGCCGAGGCGGGGAGGGCGAGCAGTACGTC. Its translation: CASSRGGEGEQYV.

V is TRBV29-1 and J is TRBJ2-1; possibly TRBD1 for D (5 bases). V was clipped by 4 bases and J by 6 bases, with 7 bases between them. CDR1 and CDR2 (germline): SQVTM, ANQGSEA. The CDR3 length is 11 residues. The CDR3 DNA reads TGCAGCGTTGGGCAGGGCAATGAGCAGTTCTTC. This gives the protein CSVGQGNEQFF.

V usage is TRBV6-1 and J usage is TRBJ2-7; 7 bases are shared with TRBD1. With 6 bases clipped from V and 3 bases from J, the junction kept 5 bases outside the gene matches. CDR3 size: 13 residues. Germline V CDR1 and CDR2: MNHNS, SASEGT. Here the CDR3 DNA reads TGTGCCAGCAGAGGACAGGAGCTCTACGAGCAGTACGTC. Protein: CASRGQELYEQYV.

The sample holds a few counts of this clonotype. This chain uses TRBV6-2 or TRBV6-3 with TRBJ2-1; a weak D match, TRBD1 (5 bases). Germline assignment: CDR1 MNHEY and CDR2 SVGEGT. CDR3 length equals 20 residues. The germline V and J ends were trimmed by 2 bases and 5 bases, with 28 bases remaining between them. The CDR3 nucleotides read TGTGCCAGCAGTTACCTCCGCAGGGTTCAAGCTAATAAAGACAACAATGAGCAGTTCTTC. This translates into CASSYLRRVQANKDNNEQFF.

This clonotype has more than one count but fewer than ten. The chain has TRBV4-2 and TRBJ2-1, with D maybe TRBD2 (5 bases). The ends were cut back, 0 bases at V and 5 bases at J, with 11 bases in the middle. CDR3 length: 15 residues. The germline CDR1 and CDR2 sequences are LGHNA and YNFKEQ. CDR3 sequence (DNA): TGTGCCAGCAGCCAAGATAGGGCTAGCCACAATGAGCAGTTCTTC. It translates to CASSQDRASHNEQFF.

The chain couples TRBV27 to TRBJ1-1; no clear D gene. Germline V gene lookup returns CDR1 MNHEY and CDR2 SMNVEV (reference sequence). V was cut by 3 bases and J by 4 bases, with 12 bases left in between. This CDR3 has 14 amino acids. Here the CDR3 DNA reads TGTGCCAGCAGTTTTCTAGGCCGTGGCACTGAAGCTTTCTTT. This encodes CASSFLGRGTEAFF.

The V gene is TRBV9, the J gene TRBJ2-3; D call uncertain. Trimming stripped 0 bases from V and 4 bases from J, with 6 bases between. Germline lookup yields CDR1 SGDLS and CDR2 YYNGEE. The CDR3 consists of 13 residues. The CDR3 here is CASSVGHSDTQYF. The CDR3 region has the DNA TGTGCCAGCAGCGTAGGGCATTCAGATACGCAGTATTTT. The complete variable domain, with remaining parts taken from reference TRBV9 and TRBJ2-3, reads DSGVTQTPKHLITATGQRVTLRCSPRSGDLSVYWYQQSLDQGLQFLIQYYNGEERAKGNILERFSAQQFPDLHSELNLSSLELGDSALYFCASSVGHSDTQYFGPGTRLTVL.

This clonotype was observed many times. The chain carries TRBV9 and TRBJ2-1, with D perhaps matching TRBD1 (6 bases). The V end lost 0 bases, the J end lost 5 bases, and 9 bases lay between the germline ends. The CDR3 totals 14 residues. Germline-derived CDR1 and CDR2 are SGDLS and YYNGEE. For the CDR3, the DNA is TGTGCCAGCAGCGTAGCTTCAGGGGACAATGAGCAGTTCTTC. Its protein product is CASSVASGDNEQFF.

The genes are TRBV7-8 and TRBJ2-2; no definite D call. CDR1 SGHVS and CDR2 FQNEAQ come from the germline V gene. The CDR3 length is 13 residues. Trimming stripped 3 bases from V and 7 bases from J, with 9 bases between. The CDR3 DNA sequence: TGTGCCAGCAGCTTCTTGGTTAACGGGGAGCTGTTTTTT. This gives the protein CASSFLVNGELFF.

This clonotype turned up a few times. The rearrangement uses TRBV6-2 or TRBV6-3 and TRBJ1-6; tentative D call: TRBD1 (5 bases). The germline V gene encodes CDR1 MNHEY and CDR2 SVGEGT. Between the trimmed V and J ends, which lost 0 bases and 10 bases, there was a span of 16 bases. The CDR3 extends over 16 amino acids. The CDR3 sequence is CASSYSGGIGYSPLHF. The CDR3 DNA reads as TGTGCCAGCAGTTACTCCGGGGGGATCGGTTACTCACCCCTCCACTTT.

This rearrangement joins TRBV28 to TRBJ1-6; possibly TRBD1 for D (6 bases). Trimming took 3 bases from V and 13 from J, leaving 19 bases between them. The CDR3 contains 15 residues. Germline V gene data show CDR1 as MDHEN and CDR2 as SYDVKM. CDR3 sequence reads: CASSLGGHGRPPLHF. CDR3 nucleotides: TGTGCCAGCAGTTTGGGGGGACATGGGCGTCCTCCCCTCCACTTT.

This chain uses TRBV7-3 with TRBJ2-1; 7 bases align to TRBD1. Looked up from germline, CDR1 is SGHTA and CDR2 is FQGTGA. The junction had 20 bases not matched to a gene; V was cut back by 4 bases and J by 5 bases. CDR3 length equals 19 residues. The CDR3 coding sequence is TGTGCCAGCAGCTCTAAACAGGGGCTGACCACCCTCGGAAACAATGAGCAGTTCTTC. As protein: CASSSKQGLTTLGNNEQFF.

The CDR3 protein is CSARIPGHDEQYF. The CDR3, as DNA: TGCAGTGCTAGAATTCCGGGACACGACGAGCAGTACTTC. The J gene is TRBJ2-7, the V gene TRBV20-1; D is possibly TRBD1 (6 bases). This CDR3 has 13 residues. With 2 bases removed from V and 5 bases from J, the gap between germline ends came to 13 bases. Germline CDR1 reads DFQATT; CDR2 reads SNEGSKA (reference sequence).

V usage is TRBV2 and J usage is TRBJ2-2; D gene ambiguous. Germline CDR1 is SNHLY and CDR2 is FYNNEI. The CDR3 has 13 residues. Between the trimmed V and J ends, which lost 6 bases and 5 bases, there was a span of 10 bases. CDR3: CASRSLRTGELFF. In DNA, the CDR3 is TGTGCCAGCAGGTCACTAAGGACCGGGGAGCTGTTTTTT.

This chain links TRBV20-1 with TRBJ1-2; the D gene is possibly TRBD1 (6 bases). Between the trimmed V and J ends, which lost 1 base and 1 base, there was a span of 16 bases. The CDR3 runs to 16 residues. CDR1 is DFQATT and CDR2 is SNEGSKA in the germline V gene (reference sequence). The CDR3 is CSARATEQGYNYGYTF. The CDR3 DNA follows: TGCAGTGCTAGAGCTACCGAACAGGGCTATAACTATGGCTACACCTTC.

This clonotype has ten or more counts. The chain uses TRBV9 and TRBJ2-7, with 8 bases matching TRBD1. CDR3 length: 15 amino acids. In germline, CDR1 is SGDLS, CDR2 YYNGEE. J was trimmed by 3 bases and V by 0 bases; bases with no gene match: 5. The CDR3 DNA sequence: TGTGCCAGCAGCGTAGGTCAACAGGGGGTCTACGAGCAGTACTTC. Translation: CASSVGQQGVYEQYF.

This clonotype showed up many times. The chain links TRBV7-2 to TRBJ2-5, with a possible D match to TRBD2 (6 bases). The CDR3 length is 14 residues. CDR1 is SGHTA and CDR2 is FQGNSA in the germline V gene. V dropped 3 bases and J dropped 1 base, with 9 bases sitting between them. The CDR3 reads CASSFTGSQETQYF. The CDR3 bases are TGTGCCAGCAGCTTCACCGGGAGCCAAGAGACCCAGTACTTC.

This clonotype was observed a handful of times. This chain joins TRBV11-2 and TRBJ2-5; TRBD1 might be the D (5 bases). V was trimmed by 3 bases and J by 0 bases, leaving 17 bases between them. The CDR3 runs to 17 residues. Looked up from germline, CDR1 is SGHAT and CDR2 is FQNNGV. DNA of the CDR3: TGTGCCAGCAGCTTGGTTCAGGGTTACCCGTACCAAGAGACCCAGTACTTC. It codes for CASSLVQGYPYQETQYF.

The rearrangement uses TRBV10-3 and TRBJ1-1; no definite D call. Germline CDR1 and CDR2: ENHRY and SYGVKD. The CDR3 consists of 11 residues. Trimming removed 1 base from V and 8 bases from J, with 5 bases in between. CDR3 sequence reads: CAISEFREAFF. The CDR3 nucleotides read TGTGCCATCAGTGAGTTTAGGGAAGCTTTCTTT.

This clonotype has at least ten counts. The chain links TRBV12-3 or TRBV12-4 to TRBJ2-3; the D is unclear. Trimming pared 5 bases from V and 6 bases from J, leaving 6 bases between. CDR3 size: 11 residues. In DNA form, the CDR3 reads TGTGCCAGCAGTAGGTTGGATACGCAGTATTTT. It translates to CASSRLDTQYF.

This clonotype showed up just a few times. This chain uses TRBV5-1 with TRBJ2-7, with D unresolved. V was clipped by 2 bases and J by 2 bases, with 8 bases between them. This CDR3 region has 13 residues. From germline, CDR1 is SGHRS and CDR2 YFSETQ. The CDR3 protein is CASSFGPTYEQYV. As DNA, the CDR3 is TGCGCCAGCAGCTTTGGGCCAACCTACGAGCAGTACGTC.

This clonotype has more than one count but fewer than ten. The chain combines TRBV5-6 with TRBJ2-7, with D hard to call. Germline loops: CDR1 SGHDT, CDR2 YYEEEE. There are 12 residues in the CDR3. Trimming took off 1 base at V and 3 bases at J, with 5 bases between the two ends. In nucleotides, the CDR3 is TGTGCCAGCAGCTTGATCGACTACGAGCAGTACTTC. Its translation is CASSLIDYEQYF.